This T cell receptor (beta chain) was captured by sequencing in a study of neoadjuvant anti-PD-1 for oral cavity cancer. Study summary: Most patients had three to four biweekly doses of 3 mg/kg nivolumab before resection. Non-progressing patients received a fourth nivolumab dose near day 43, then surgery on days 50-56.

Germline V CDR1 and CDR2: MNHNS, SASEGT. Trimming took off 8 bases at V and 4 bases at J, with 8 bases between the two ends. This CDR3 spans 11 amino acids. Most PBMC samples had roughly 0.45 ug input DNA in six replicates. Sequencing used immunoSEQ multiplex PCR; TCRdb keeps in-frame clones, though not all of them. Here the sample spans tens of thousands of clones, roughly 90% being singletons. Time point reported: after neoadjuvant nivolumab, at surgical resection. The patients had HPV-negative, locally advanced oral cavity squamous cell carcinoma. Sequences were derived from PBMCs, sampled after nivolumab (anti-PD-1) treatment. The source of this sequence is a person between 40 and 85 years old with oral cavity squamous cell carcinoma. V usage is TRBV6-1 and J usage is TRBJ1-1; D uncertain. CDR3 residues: CASSRGTEAFF. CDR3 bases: TGTGCCAGCTCTAGAGGCACTGAAGCTTTCTTT.